Below, 6 T cell receptor beta chains from the same sample are listed, as sequenced in a study of blood T cell repertoires in COVID-19. Data came from immunoSEQ multiplex PCR; TCRdb stores just in-frame clones and leaves some out. The sample lists some 210,000 clones, over 75% occurring once. What was sequenced was PBMCs or T cells enriched from blood (not recorded which). The receptor source for this set is a man aged 25 to 40 with acute COVID-19.

The chain employs TRBV6-6 and TRBJ1-1, with D perhaps TRBD1 (6 bases). V shed 2 bases and J shed 6 bases, with 13 bases lying between them. The germline V gene encodes CDR1 MNHNY and CDR2 SVGAGI (reference sequence). This CDR3 is 14 amino acids long. DNA of the CDR3: TGTGCCAGCAGTTACCCGCTTCAGGGGCCTGAAGCTTTCTTT. It translates to CASSYPLQGPEAFF.

This rearrangement joins TRBV7-9 to TRBJ2-3; 7 bases are shared with TRBD1. This CDR3 is built from 15 residues. V lost 5 bases to trimming and J lost 2 bases; unmatched junction nucleotides: 7. Germline assignment: CDR1 SEHNR and CDR2 FQNEAQ (reference sequence). CDR3 DNA: TGTGCCAGCAGCATCAGACAGGGAATCACAGATACGCAGTATTTT. It specifies CASSIRQGITDTQYF.

The chain joins TRBV19 to TRBJ1-2; D is ambiguous. The CDR3 runs 13 residues. From germline, CDR1 is LNHDA and CDR2 SQIVND (reference sequence). V dropped 5 bases and J dropped 7 bases, with 14 bases sitting between them. The CDR3 bases are TGTGCCAGTAGTTTCGAGGGTATTGGTGGCTACACCTTC. Its protein is CASSFEGIGGYTF.

The gene calls are TRBV2 and TRBJ1-2, with TRBD1 matching 8 bases. The germline V gene has CDR1 SNHLY and CDR2 FYNNEI. The CDR3 spans 16 residues. Unmatched junction bases numbered 15, after V lost 6 bases and J lost 6 bases. The CDR3 DNA is TGTGCCAGCAGGACGGACAGGGATTCGCGCTTGAATGGCTACACCTTC. It specifies CASRTDRDSRLNGYTF.

V gene TRBV4-1 combines with J gene TRBJ1-5; no definite D call. Germline CDR1 MGHRA, CDR2 YSYEKL. The CDR3 sequence is 17 residues long. The germline V and J ends were trimmed by 1 base and 5 bases, with 18 bases remaining between them. The CDR3 region is CASSQVDLGFRYQPQHF. The CDR3 region has the DNA TGCGCCAGCAGCCAAGTCGATCTCGGGTTCCGTTATCAGCCCCAGCATTTT.

In DNA, the CDR3 is TGTGCCAGCTCAGGCAGTGTCTTGGGCGAGCAGTACTTC. Protein: CASSGSVLGEQYF. The chain joins TRBV5-4 to TRBJ2-7; D uncertain. The CDR3 consists of 13 residues. Between the trimmed V and J ends, which lost 7 bases and 6 bases, there was a span of 17 bases. Germline V lookup: CDR1 SGHNT, CDR2 YYREEE (reference sequence). Full variable domain (rest looked up from reference TRBV5-4 and TRBJ2-7): ETGVTQSPTHLIKTRGQQVTLRCSSQSGHNTVSWYQQALGQGPQFIFQYYREEENGRGNFPPRFSGLQFPNYSSELNVNALELDDSALYLCASSGSVLGEQYFGPGTRLTVT.